These 28 T cell receptor beta chains originate from one sample sequenced in a study of shared clonotypes between healthy human individuals. Assay: immunoSEQ multiplex PCR; the TCRdb copy retains only in-frame clones and omits some. The profile shows some 450,000 clones, more than 70% of them singletons. Sequencing input: PBMCs. All receptors derive from a woman aged 35 to 49 in good health. Some clones in this sample may be carry-over from other donors' samples.

The gene calls are TRBV10-2 and TRBJ1-1, with D possibly matching TRBD1 (5 bases). V was trimmed by 6 bases and J by 4 bases, leaving 18 bases between them. Germline loops: CDR1 WSHSY, CDR2 SAAADI. CDR3 size: 15 residues. DNA of the CDR3: TGCGCCAGCAGCAGGCTGCTTGATGGGGGCACTGAAGCTTTCTTT. This sequence encodes CASSRLLDGGTEAFF.

In regard to this clone: With a far larger clone one base away, a read error is the likely cause. At the DNA level, this CDR3 is encoded by other sequences in the same sample as well. The V gene is TRBV28, the J gene TRBJ1-5; 9 positions match TRBD1. CDR1 and CDR2 (germline): MDHEN, SYDVKM. This CDR3 has 14 residues. The CDR3 coding sequence is TGTGCCAGCCGGACAGGGGATAGCAATCAGCCCCAGCACTTT. Amino acids: CASRTGDSNQPQHF.

The V call is TRBV6-1, the J call TRBJ2-4; D assignment may be TRBD1 or TRBD2 (5 bases each). CDR1 and CDR2 from the germline V gene are MNHNS and SASEGT. The germline V and J ends were trimmed by 3 bases and 1 base, with 13 bases remaining between them. This CDR3 has 16 amino acids. The CDR3 loop is CASSERGGWAKNIQYF. For the CDR3, the DNA is TGTGCCAGCAGTGAGAGGGGCGGGTGGGCCAAAAACATTCAGTACTTC.

Details on this clone: This same CDR3 is encoded by further DNA sequences in the sample. The chain couples TRBV4-2 to TRBJ2-5; the D is unclear. V lost 0 bases to trimming and J lost 5 bases, with 10 bases between them. There are 14 residues in the CDR3. Germline values: CDR1 LGHNA, CDR2 YNFKEQ. The CDR3 here is CASSQDPPGETQYF. The CDR3 bases are TGTGCCAGCAGCCAAGACCCCCCGGGTGAGACCCAGTACTTC.

The chain employs TRBV18 and TRBJ2-7; the D is unclear. The ends were cut back, 2 bases at V and 2 bases at J, with 7 bases in the middle. Germline V CDR1 and CDR2: KGHSH, LQKENI. This CDR3 contains 13 residues. CDR3 coding DNA: TGTGCCAGCTCACCAGCCCCAGCCTACGAGCAGTACTTC. The encoded protein is CASSPAPAYEQYF.

The CDR3 DNA reads as TGTGCCAGCAGCTACCCGCGATCGAACACCGGGGAGCTGTTTTTT. It is translated as CASSYPRSNTGELFF. The rearrangement links TRBV7-9 to TRBJ2-2; D is undetermined. Germline V gives CDR1 SEHNR, CDR2 FQNEAQ (reference sequence). The ends were cut back, 4 bases at V and 0 bases at J, with 9 bases in the middle. CDR3 length: 15 residues. Drawing the rest from reference TRBV7-9 and TRBJ2-2, the complete variable domain is DTGVSQNPRHKITKRGQNVTFRCDPISEHNRLYWYRQTLGQGPEFLTYFQNEAQLEKSRLLSDRFSAERPKGSFSTLEIQRTEQGDSAMYLCASSYPRSNTGELFFGEGSRLTVL.

The chain combines TRBV14 with TRBJ2-5; 7 positions agree with TRBD1. CDR1 and CDR2 from the germline V gene are SGHDN and FVKESK. This CDR3 spans 17 amino acids. V gave up 0 bases and J gave up 7 bases; unmatched junction bases: 14. The CDR3 region has the DNA TGTGCCAGCAGCCAAGATCTAAGGCAGGGGGTGCGGTGGACCCAGTACTTC. Protein sequence: CASSQDLRQGVRWTQYF.

The chain links TRBV7-2 to TRBJ2-3, with 10 bases lining up with TRBD2. The CDR3 loop spans 16 amino acids. Germline values: CDR1 SGHTA, CDR2 FQGNSA. The V and J ends lost 1 base and 4 bases, in that order; junction bases with no gene match: 5. The CDR3 coding sequence is TGTGCCAGCAGCTTAGGGCGCCTAGCGGGAGCAGATACGCAGTATTTT. Amino acid sequence: CASSLGRLAGADTQYF.

The chain is built from TRBV5-1 and TRBJ2-7; 12 bases align to TRBD2. The V segment lost 0 bases and the J segment 7 bases; nucleotides outside the gene matches: 5. This CDR3 has 15 residues. CDR1 and CDR2 from the germline V gene are SGHRS and YFSETQ. The CDR3 nucleotides read TGCGCCAGCAGCTTGGAGACTAGCGGGAGTGGTGAGCAGTACTTC. It encodes CASSLETSGSGEQYF.

Of note for this clone: A clone one base away is much larger, so this may be a read error. This same CDR3 is encoded by further DNA sequences in the sample. The chain couples TRBV5-1 to TRBJ1-4, with TRBD1 as a possible D gene (6 bases). The CDR3 length is 17 residues. Germline-derived CDR1 and CDR2 are SGHRS and YFSETQ. Trimming pared 4 bases from V and 9 bases from J, leaving 25 bases between. Written as DNA, the CDR3 is TGCGCCAGCAGCCCCACTCACCAGATGACAGGAGGTCAAAAACTGTTTTTT. It encodes CASSPTHQMTGGQKLFF.

For this clone: A far larger clone differs by one base, so this is likely a read error. This chain joins TRBV2 and TRBJ2-2; tentatively, D is TRBD2 (5 bases). This CDR3 is built from 15 residues. Germline V CDR1 and CDR2: SNHLY, FYNNEI. CDR3 loop: CAGSPPAAGAGELFF. The CDR3 bases are TGTGCCGGCAGTCCACCAGCAGCCGGGGCCGGGGAGCTGTTTTTT.

This chain links TRBV11-2 with TRBJ2-1; maybe TRBD1 (5 bases). Trimming shortened V by 1 base and J by 4 bases, and 23 bases separated the two germline ends. The CDR3 is 19 amino acids. The germline gives CDR1 SGHAT, CDR2 FQNNGV. The CDR3 region is CASSLARSARTRAYNEQFF. The CDR3 DNA reads TGTGCCAGCAGCTTAGCTCGGTCTGCTCGGACAAGGGCTTACAATGAGCAGTTCTTC.

Regarding this clone: This clone may be a read error of a much larger clone one base away. The chain couples TRBV4-3 to TRBJ2-5; D possibly uses TRBD1 or TRBD2 (5 bases each). Germline V gene lookup returns CDR1 LGHNA and CDR2 YSLEER. V lost 0 bases and J lost 1, with 9 bases in between. The CDR3 sequence is 15 residues long. This CDR3 reads CASSQERGAQETQYF. For the CDR3, the DNA is TGCGCCAGCAGCCAAGAGAGGGGAGCCCAAGAGACCCAGTACTTC.

As concerns this clone: A much larger clone sits a single nucleotide away, making a read error possible. The same CDR3 also results from other DNA sequences found in this sample. This chain links TRBV19 with TRBJ2-7; 8 bases are shared with TRBD1. This CDR3 spans 15 amino acids. The germline gives CDR1 LNHDA, CDR2 SQIVND (reference sequence). Unmatched junction bases numbered 11, after V lost 5 bases and J lost 5 bases. The CDR3 nucleotides read TGTGCCAGTAGTGAGACCGGGACAGGAAACAACGAGCAGTACTTC. This translates into CASSETGTGNNEQYF.

Regarding this clone: At one of its ends the junction is not consistent with the germline gene, which may arise from a read error. The rearrangement links TRBV5-1 to TRBJ2-5, with D tentatively TRBD1 or TRBD2 (5 bases each). The CDR3 has 13 residues. CDR1 and CDR2 (germline): SGHRS, YFSETQ. The DNA for the CDR3 is TGCGCCAGCAGCACGGGACCCCAAGGGACCCAGTACTTC. Translation gives CASSTGPQGTQYF.

The gene calls are TRBV7-3 and TRBJ2-2; D unclear. V lost 2 bases and J 7 bases, leaving 5 bases between the germline ends. The CDR3 length is 12 residues. The germline CDR1 and CDR2 sequences are SGHTA and FQGTGA. In nucleotides, the CDR3 is TGTGCCAGCAGCTTAGGTGTCGGGGAGCTGTTTTTT. Encoded protein: CASSLGVGELFF.

This clone was detected ten times or more. This chain links TRBV6-5 with TRBJ2-7; tentative D call: TRBD2 (7 bases). Trimming pared 2 bases from V and 7 bases from J, leaving 12 bases between. The CDR3 loop spans 13 amino acids. Per germline, CDR1 MNHEY and CDR2 SVGAGI. CDR3 DNA sequence: TGTGCCAGCAGTTACGGGGGGGCGGGAGAGCAGTACTTC. It translates to CASSYGGAGEQYF.

This chain joins TRBV18 and TRBJ1-1; maybe TRBD1 (5 bases). The germline V and J ends were trimmed by 0 bases and 0 bases, with 8 bases remaining between them. Germline V gene sequence: CDR1 KGHSH, CDR2 LQKENI. This CDR3 is built from 15 residues. CDR3 sequence reads: CASSPPGDLNTEAFF. For the CDR3, the DNA is TGTGCCAGCTCACCACCGGGGGATTTGAACACTGAAGCTTTCTTT.

The V gene is TRBV5-1, the J gene TRBJ2-1; TRBD2 agrees at 11 bases. Germline CDR1 reads SGHRS; CDR2 reads YFSETQ. V gave up 1 base and J gave up 9 bases; unmatched junction bases: 6. The CDR3 spans 15 residues. In nucleotides, the CDR3 is TGCGCCAGCAGCTTGACTAGCGGGAGAATTAGTGAGCAGTTCTTC. It translates to CASSLTSGRISEQFF.

This sequence joins TRBV30 and TRBJ2-1, with 9 bases that match TRBD2. Germline CDR1 and CDR2: GTSNPN and SVGIG (reference sequence). There are 13 residues in the CDR3. V lost 4 bases to trimming and J lost 9 bases; unmatched junction nucleotides: 7. CDR3 sequence reads: CAWTASGTGEQFF. The CDR3 bases are TGTGCCTGGACAGCTAGCGGGACGGGTGAGCAGTTCTTC.

This clone was observed a single time. The chain couples TRBV19 to TRBJ2-1; 7 bases are shared with TRBD2. The J segment lost 9 bases and the V segment lost 10 bases, leaving 9 bases of the junction unmatched. CDR3 size: 12 residues. The V gene's germline CDR1 is LNHDA and CDR2 SQIVND (reference sequence). For the CDR3, the DNA is TGTGCCACTAGACGGGCGGGAGCTGAGCAGTTCTTC. Protein sequence: CATRRAGAEQFF.

The V call is TRBV10-1, the J call TRBJ2-5, with D tentatively TRBD2 (7 bases). The CDR3 spans 15 residues. Germline V gene sequence: CDR1 WNHNN, CDR2 SYGVQD (reference sequence). With 3 bases removed from V and 5 bases from J, the gap between germline ends came to 16 bases. The CDR3 nucleotides read TGCGCCAGCAGTGATTCGGGGGGCGCGGAGGAGACCCAGTACTTC. Its protein product is CASSDSGGAEETQYF.

This clone was detected many times. This sample includes further DNA sequences coding for the same CDR3. The gene calls are TRBV28 and TRBJ2-7; 7 positions match TRBD1. Unmatched junction bases numbered 6, after V lost 8 bases and J lost 2 bases. The germline V gene encodes CDR1 MDHEN and CDR2 SYDVKM. The CDR3 is 13 amino acids. CDR3 sequence: CASGRQGPYEQYF. DNA for the CDR3: TGTGCCAGCGGCCGACAGGGACCCTACGAGCAGTACTTC. Together with reference TRBV28 and TRBJ2-7, the CDR3 gives the full variable domain: DVKVTQSSRYLVKRTGEKVFLECVQDMDHENMFWYRQDPGLGLRLIYFSYDVKMKEKGDIPEGYSVSREKKERFSLILESASTNQTSMYLCASGRQGPYEQYFGPGTRLTVT.

A few counts support this clone. CDR3 nucleotide sequence: TGTGCCAGCGGGCGGGAAGAATCCTACGAGCAGTACTTC. It is translated as CASGREESYEQYF. V usage is TRBV6-1 and J usage is TRBJ2-7; possible D gene TRBD2, 6 bases. The V end lost 8 bases, the J end lost 1 base, and 12 bases lay between the germline ends. The germline gives CDR1 MNHNS, CDR2 SASEGT. This CDR3 is built from 13 residues.

CDR3 DNA sequence: TGTGCCAGCAGCTACGGGACTAGCGGGACCCTCGAGCAGTACTTC. It specifies CASSYGTSGTLEQYF. V is TRBV4-2 and J is TRBJ2-7, with TRBD2 matching over 13 bases. The germline CDR1 and CDR2 sequences are LGHNA and YNFKEQ. J lost 6 bases, V lost 5 bases, and 7 bases had no gene match. This CDR3 has 15 amino acids.

J is TRBJ2-2 and V is TRBV6-5; D may match TRBD1 or TRBD2 (5 bases each). Per the germline V gene, CDR1 is MNHEY and CDR2 is SVGAGI. The CDR3 extends over 13 amino acids. The germline V and J ends were trimmed by 10 bases and 5 bases, with 14 bases remaining between them. CDR3 sequence (DNA): TGTGCCACCCTACTGGGGGAAACCGGGGAGCTGTTTTTT. Protein product: CATLLGETGELFF.

This clone was observed once. V and J are TRBV5-4 and TRBJ2-7; weak D call: TRBD2 (5 bases). With 1 base removed from V and 8 bases from J, the gap between germline ends came to 13 bases. CDR1 is SGHNT and CDR2 is YYREEE in the germline V gene (reference sequence). The CDR3 extends over 13 amino acids. CDR3 nucleotides: TGTGCCAGCAGCTTGCAGACTCAGCGGCAGCAGTACTTC. The encoded protein is CASSLQTQRQQYF.

Of note for this clone: The sample has other DNA sequences that encode this CDR3 too. The chain is built from TRBV5-6 and TRBJ2-1, with 9 bases lining up with TRBD2. The germline V gene encodes CDR1 SGHDT and CDR2 YYEEEE. The V gene end was trimmed by 2 bases and the J gene end by 7 bases; junction bases not matched to a gene: 7. This CDR3 contains 15 residues. As DNA, the CDR3 is TGTGCCAGCAGCTTTAGCGGGAGTCTGGGGAATGAGCAGTTCTTC. This gives the protein CASSFSGSLGNEQFF.